This TCR beta chain was recovered during a study of neurological immune-mediated disorders. Time point here: longitudinal time-point 2. Trimming cost V 0 bases and J 0 bases; bases outside gene matches: 5. Per germline, CDR1 DFQATT and CDR2 SNEGSKA (reference sequence). The CDR3 sequence is 19 residues long. TCRdb passed the 5' RACE reads through MiXCR, listing each CDR3 protein once. The sample shows about 60,000 distinct CDR3 sequences, less than 10% of them seen only once. In this sample, this clonotype turned up many times. The material sequenced was PBMCs. The chain links TRBV20-1 to TRBJ2-1, with 16 bases aligning to TRBD2. This clonotype was obtained from a young man in good health. The DNA of the CDR3 is TGCAGTGCTAGAGAGAAGGGACTAGCGGGAGGGCTCTCCTACAATGAGCAGTTCTTC. The encoded protein is CSAREKGLAGGLSYNEQFF.